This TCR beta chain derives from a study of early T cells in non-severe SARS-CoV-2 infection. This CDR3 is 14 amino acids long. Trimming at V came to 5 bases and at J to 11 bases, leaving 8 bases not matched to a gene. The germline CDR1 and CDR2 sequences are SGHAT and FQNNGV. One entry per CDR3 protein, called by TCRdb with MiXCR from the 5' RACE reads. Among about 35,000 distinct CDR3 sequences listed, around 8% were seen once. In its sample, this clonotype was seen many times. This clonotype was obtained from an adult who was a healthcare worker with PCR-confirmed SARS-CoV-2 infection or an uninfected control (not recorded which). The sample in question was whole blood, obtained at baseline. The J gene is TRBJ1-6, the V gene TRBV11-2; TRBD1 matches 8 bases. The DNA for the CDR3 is TGTGCCAGCAGCGGAAGGACAGGGATGACACCCCTCCACTTT. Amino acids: CASSGRTGMTPLHF.